The 18 T cell receptor beta chains below were found in one sample sequenced in a study of blood T cells in healthy people across ages. A sample-barcoded 5' primer and a J-beta primer mix were used in a second PCR of about 7 to 12 cycles. TCRdb reanalysed the 5' RACE reads using MiXCR and keeps one entry per CDR3 protein. The repertoire includes around 1,500,000 distinct CDR3 sequences, 42% of them detected once, and approximately 7.9% sits in the top ten. Specimen: blood. These TCRs come from a woman under 30 in good health.

The J gene is TRBJ2-5, the V gene TRBV29-1, with 7 bases fitting TRBD2. Gene TRBJ2-7 matches the end of the DNA better, so the J call may be wrong. The CDR3 spans 15 residues. Germline lookup yields CDR1 SQVTM and CDR2 ANQGSEA. CDR3 sequence: CSVEVGGGRTYEQYF. In nucleotides, the CDR3 is TGCAGCGTTGAAGTGGGCGGGGGACGTACCTACGAGCAGTACTTC.

The gene calls are TRBV4-1 and TRBJ1-2; D perhaps matches TRBD1 (5 bases). CDR3 length: 14 residues. Germline loops: CDR1 MGHRA, CDR2 YSYEKL. The V gene lost 4 bases and the J gene lost 8 bases, with 17 bases spanning the gap. This chain's CDR3 is CASSRPTGRGGYTF. DNA of the CDR3: TGCGCCAGCAGCCGTCCTACGGGGCGCGGGGGCTACACCTTC.

This clonotype has ten or more counts. This chain joins TRBV2 and TRBJ2-1; no clear D gene. Germline-derived CDR1 and CDR2 are SNHLY and FYNNEI. CDR3 length: 14 residues. V was trimmed by 7 bases and J by 3 bases, leaving 13 bases between them. The DNA for the CDR3 is TGTGCCAGCATTGTGGAAGCCTACTACAATGAGCAGTTCTTC. Its protein is CASIVEAYYNEQFF.

The chain has TRBV25-1 and TRBJ1-2; D might be TRBD1 (5 bases). V was clipped by 6 bases and J by 6 bases, with 8 bases between them. Per germline, CDR1 MGHDK and CDR2 SYGVNS. There are 11 residues in the CDR3. CDR3 coding DNA: TGTGCCAGCAGGGCAGGGCATGGCTACACCTTC. This gives the protein CASRAGHGYTF.

The chain is built from TRBV2 and TRBJ2-7; 7 bases are shared with TRBD2. Germline values: CDR1 SNHLY, CDR2 FYNNEI. CDR3 length equals 16 residues. The trim removed 6 bases at V and 3 bases at J, leaving 14 bases unmatched. This CDR3 reads CASRFYVAGAFYEQYF. DNA of the CDR3: TGTGCCAGCAGGTTTTACGTAGCGGGCGCTTTCTACGAGCAGTACTTC. The full variable domain, with the rest looked up from reference TRBV2 and TRBJ2-7, is EPEVTQTPSHQVTQMGQEVILRCVPISNHLYFYWYRQILGQKVEFLVSFYNNEISEKSEIFDDQFSVERPDGSNFTLKIRSTKLEDSAMYFCASRFYVAGAFYEQYFGPGTRLTVT.

This clonotype was picked up a small number of times. The chain uses TRBV28 and TRBJ1-2, with a tentative D call TRBD1 (6 bases). The CDR3 length is 15 residues. V lost 1 base and J lost 2, with 11 bases in between. Germline loops: CDR1 MDHEN, CDR2 SYDVKM. In DNA, the CDR3 is TGTGCCAGCAGTTTATCGTCCAGGGGAAACTATGGCTACACCTTC. Its translation is CASSLSSRGNYGYTF.

This clonotype turned up a few times. This sequence joins TRBV3-1 and TRBJ2-4; D possibly matches TRBD1 or TRBD2 (6 bases each). The assigned J gene may be wrong: the sequence end matches TRBJ2-7 better. Germline-derived CDR1 and CDR2 are LGHDT and YNNKEL (reference sequence). This CDR3 region has 13 residues. The CDR3 region has the DNA TGTGCCAGCAGCCAAGTTTCGGGGGCCGAGCAGTACTTC. It is translated as CASSQVSGAEQYF.

The chain links TRBV4-1 to TRBJ1-2; D uncertain. The ends were cut back, 5 bases at V and 7 bases at J, with 23 bases in the middle. The CDR3 is 16 amino acids. Germline V CDR1 and CDR2: MGHRA, YSYEKL. The CDR3 DNA reads as TGCGCCAGCAGCGGGGTGATGCCAGGTAGCCACGTTGGCTACACCTTC. Translation: CASSGVMPGSHVGYTF.

This CDR3 is CASSQEDITDTQYF. As DNA, the CDR3 is TGCGCCAGCAGCCAAGAAGACATTACAGATACGCAGTATTTT. This rearrangement joins TRBV4-1 to TRBJ2-3; D is undetermined. The CDR3 contains 14 residues. In germline, CDR1 is MGHRA, CDR2 YSYEKL. V lost 0 bases, J lost 3 bases, and 7 bases lay in between.

This clonotype was counted only a few times. The V gene is TRBV12-3 or TRBV12-4, the J gene TRBJ2-5; TRBD2 aligns across 11 bases. The CDR3 sequence is 18 residues long. V gave up 6 bases and J gave up 0 bases; unmatched junction bases: 12. Here the CDR3 DNA reads TGTGCCAGCAGCCCTAGCGGGAGGACCATCGAGTACCAAGAGACCCAGTACTTC. Encoded protein: CASSPSGRTIEYQETQYF.

The chain recombines TRBV30 with TRBJ1-5, with 8 bases aligning to TRBD1. J lost 5 bases, V lost 4 bases, and 7 bases had no gene match. CDR3 length: 14 amino acids. Germline-derived CDR1 and CDR2 are GTSNPN and SVGIG (reference sequence). The DNA for the CDR3 is TGTGCCTGGACCCCCGACAGGGGAGATCAGCCCCAGCATTTT. Its translation is CAWTPDRGDQPQHF. The full variable domain, completed using reference TRBV30 and TRBJ1-5, is SQTIHQWPATLVQPVGSPLSLECTVEGTSNPNLYWYRQAAGRGLQLLFYSVGIGQISSEVPQNLSASRPQDRQFILSSKKLLLSDSGFYLCAWTPDRGDQPQHFGDGTRLSIL.

The sample holds a few counts of this clonotype. This rearrangement joins TRBV5-1 to TRBJ2-7; 9 nucleotides agree with TRBD2. After removal of 4 bases from V and 5 bases from J, the junction contained 22 bases not matched to a gene. The CDR3 is 19 residues long. CDR1 and CDR2 (germline): SGHRS, YFSETQ. The CDR3 DNA reads TGCGCCAGCAGCGATCGGGTTTGGCGGGAGGGCCAAATAGAAGACGAGCAGTACTTC. Translated: CASSDRVWREGQIEDEQYF.

V gene TRBV12-3 or TRBV12-4 combines with J gene TRBJ1-4; D gene ambiguous. The CDR3 spans 12 residues. V was pared by 2 bases and J by 12 bases, with 10 bases between. The CDR3 is CASSLTHGELFF. CDR3 in DNA: TGTGCCAGCAGTTTAACGCATGGGGAACTGTTTTTT.

This clonotype has more than one count but fewer than ten. The rearrangement links TRBV12-3 or TRBV12-4 to TRBJ2-1, with 11 bases matching TRBD2. The J call is doubtful: the DNA matches TRBJ2-7 better. CDR3 length equals 14 residues. The CDR3 spells CASSPVAGGNEQYF. DNA for the CDR3: TGTGCCAGCAGTCCCGTAGCGGGAGGGAATGAGCAGTACTTC.

This clonotype has only a few counts. V is TRBV5-6 and J is TRBJ2-5; 8 bases align to TRBD1. Germline values: CDR1 SGHDT, CDR2 YYEEEE. The length of the CDR3 is 14 residues. Trimming removed 0 bases from V and 5 bases from J; junction bases left unmatched: 3. The DNA for the CDR3 is TGTGCCAGCAGCTTGGGGACAGGGCTCGAGACCCAGTACTTC. It is translated as CASSLGTGLETQYF.

The CDR3 DNA sequence: TGCGCCAGCAGCTTGGCCCCTGCGGGGGGGTACAATGAGCAGTTCTTC. Its translation: CASSLAPAGGYNEQFF. The J gene is TRBJ2-1, the V gene TRBV5-1, with 9 bases fitting TRBD2. Germline CDR1 is SGHRS and CDR2 is YFSETQ. CDR3 length: 16 amino acids. V shed 0 bases and J 4 bases; nucleotides not matched to a gene: 5. Full variable domain (rest looked up from reference TRBV5-1 and TRBJ2-1): KAGVTQTPRYLIKTRGQQVTLSCSPISGHRSVSWYQQTPGQGLQFLFEYFSETQRNKGNFPGRFSGRQFSNSRSEMNVSTLELGDSALYLCASSLAPAGGYNEQFFGPGTRLTVL.

The sample holds a few counts of this clonotype. This chain connects TRBV7-3 to TRBJ2-3, with D uncertain. Trimming pared 3 bases from V and 5 bases from J, leaving 9 bases between. CDR1 SGHTA and CDR2 FQGTGA come from the germline V gene. CDR3 length equals 13 residues. DNA for the CDR3: TGTGCCAGCAGCTTCGGTTTGGGAGATACGCAGTATTTT. It specifies CASSFGLGDTQYF.

This chain connects TRBV27 to TRBJ2-3; D is possibly TRBD2 (6 bases). Germline lookup yields CDR1 MNHEY and CDR2 SMNVEV (reference sequence). Trimming cost V 6 bases and J 4 bases, with 14 bases left between them. The CDR3 sequence is 14 residues long. The CDR3 is CASSTTTSPDTQYF. CDR3 nucleotides: TGTGCCAGCAGCACCACGACTAGTCCAGATACGCAGTATTTT.